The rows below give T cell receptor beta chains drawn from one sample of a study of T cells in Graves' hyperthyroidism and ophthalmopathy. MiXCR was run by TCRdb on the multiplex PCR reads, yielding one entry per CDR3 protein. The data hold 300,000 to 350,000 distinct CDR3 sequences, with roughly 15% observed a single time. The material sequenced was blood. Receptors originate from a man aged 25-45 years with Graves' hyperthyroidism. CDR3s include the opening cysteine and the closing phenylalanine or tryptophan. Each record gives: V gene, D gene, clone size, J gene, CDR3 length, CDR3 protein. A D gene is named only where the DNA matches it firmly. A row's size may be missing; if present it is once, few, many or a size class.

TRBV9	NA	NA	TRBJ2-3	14	CASSVVGPRSPQYF
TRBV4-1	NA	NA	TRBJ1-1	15	CASNFSPDSNTEAFF
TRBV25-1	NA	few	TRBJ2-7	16	CASSDIGAADSYEQYF
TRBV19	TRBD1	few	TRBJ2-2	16	CASSPQGQGNTGELFF
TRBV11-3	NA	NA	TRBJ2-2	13	CASSRSVRGELFF
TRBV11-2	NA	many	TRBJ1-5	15	CASSLRVGNGQPQHF
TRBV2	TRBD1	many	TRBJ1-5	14	CASSEVQGDQPQHF
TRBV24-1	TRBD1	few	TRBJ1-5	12	CATGTVNQPQHF
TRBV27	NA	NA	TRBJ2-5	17	CASSALVGSGYQETQYF
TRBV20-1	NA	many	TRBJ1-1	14	CSARVPIMNTEAFF
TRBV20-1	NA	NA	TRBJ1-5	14	CSAPGRVGNQPQHF
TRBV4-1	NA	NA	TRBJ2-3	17	CASSQAGDLPPTDTQYF
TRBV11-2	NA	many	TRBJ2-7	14	CASSFRTSIREQYF
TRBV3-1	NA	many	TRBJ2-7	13	CASSKKSTYEQYF